This T cell receptor beta chain stems from a study of blood T cell repertoires in COVID-19. The data were produced by immunoSEQ multiplex PCR, yet TCRdb's version contains in-frame clones alone and is incomplete. The profile shows tens of thousands of clones, 91% of them singletons. The TCR comes from a human donor in a cohort sampled during active COVID-19. Sequencing was done on a sample of peripheral blood.

As DNA, the CDR3 is TGTGCCAGCAGCTTGTGGGGCCAGGGATACTATGGCTACACCTTC. Its translation is CASSLWGQGYYGYTF. The V call is TRBV5-6, the J call TRBJ1-2; possibly TRBD1 for D (5 bases). This CDR3 is built from 15 residues. Trimming shortened V by 1 base and J by 3 bases, and 13 bases separated the two germline ends. CDR1 and CDR2 (germline): SGHDT, YYEEEE.